Each of the 14 T cell receptor beta chains below was sequenced from the same sample in a study of response to subunit inactivated influenza vaccine. TCRdb reprocessed the RT-PCR reads with MiXCR, giving one entry per CDR3 protein. The sample consists of 150,000 to 200,000 distinct CDR3 sequences, around 12% of them appearing once. These records were also assigned to another study, of T cells expressing NK-cell markers. This second report adds: Production of TCR beta cDNA relied on 5'RACE template switching with UMIs.

The sequenced sample was CD8+ T cells sorted from PBMCs, obtained roughly 12 days after vaccination. The receptors were sampled from a man aged 45-60 years who received an inactivated influenza vaccine.

A few counts support this clonotype. The V gene is TRBV7-2, the J gene TRBJ1-1, with D unresolved. Trimming left V 2 bases short and J 0 bases short, with 10 bases between. Germline V lookup: CDR1 SGHTA, CDR2 FQGNSA. The CDR3 sequence is 15 residues long. CDR3 in DNA: TGTGCCAGCAGCTTACGGTCAGAATTGAACACTGAAGCTTTCTTT. As protein: CASSLRSELNTEAFF.

The chain couples TRBV20-1 to TRBJ2-1; 9 bases agree with TRBD1. The CDR3 consists of 14 residues. Germline values: CDR1 DFQATT, CDR2 SNEGSKA (reference sequence). The V gene end was trimmed by 6 bases and the J gene end by 3 bases; junction bases not matched to a gene: 6. As DNA, the CDR3 is TGCAGTGCGGCCACAGGGGGCGTCTACAATGAGCAGTTCTTC. Protein product: CSAATGGVYNEQFF.

CDR3 residues: CASTSGQGNTEAFF. CDR3 nucleotides: TGTGCCAGCACCTCGGGACAGGGGAACACTGAAGCTTTCTTT. The chain has TRBV7-6 and TRBJ1-1; TRBD1 matches at 9 bases. The CDR3 contains 14 residues. Trimming took 7 bases from V and 1 from J; bases not matched to a gene: 4. CDR1 and CDR2 (germline): SGHVS, FNYEAQ.

V is TRBV6-2 or TRBV6-3 and J is TRBJ2-2, with 11 nucleotides matching TRBD2. V lost 3 bases, J lost 6 bases, and 6 bases stayed unmatched. The CDR3 consists of 16 residues. The germline V gene encodes CDR1 MNHEY and CDR2 SVGEGT. The CDR3 DNA sequence: TGTGCCAGCAGTTATGGTACTAGCGGGAGCGCCGGGGAGCTGTTTTTT. This encodes CASSYGTSGSAGELFF.

The chain has TRBV7-2 and TRBJ2-3; D unclear. Per germline, CDR1 SGHTA and CDR2 FQGNSA. V was clipped by 1 base and J by 7 bases, with 6 bases between them. The CDR3 has 12 residues. Here the CDR3 reads CASSLGFHTQYF. CDR3 DNA sequence: TGTGCCAGCAGCTTAGGATTCCATACGCAGTATTTT.

The sample holds a few counts of this clonotype. V and J are TRBV12-3 or TRBV12-4 and TRBJ2-1, with 10 bases lining up with TRBD1. The CDR3 covers 15 residues. V was pared by 5 bases and J by 4 bases, with 5 bases of the junction left unmatched. In DNA form, the CDR3 reads TGTGCCAGCAGTGGGGGACAGGGGTGGTACAATGAGCAGTTCTTC. This translates into CASSGGQGWYNEQFF.

This clonotype was seen more than once but under ten times. The V call is TRBV30, the J call TRBJ2-1; 7 nucleotides line up with TRBD1. The trim removed 5 bases at V and 9 bases at J, leaving 10 bases unmatched. Germline values: CDR1 GTSNPN, CDR2 SVGIG (reference sequence). The CDR3 spans 13 residues. In DNA, the CDR3 is TGTGCCTGGGACACCGGGACAGCTGGTGAGCAGTTCTTC. This translates into CAWDTGTAGEQFF.

V gene TRBV3-1 combines with J gene TRBJ2-1; 11 bases match TRBD2. This CDR3 spans 17 amino acids. The J segment lost 4 bases and the V segment lost 0 bases, leaving 5 bases of the junction unmatched. Germline V lookup: CDR1 LGHDT, CDR2 YNNKEL (reference sequence). CDR3 residues: CASSQELAGVSYNEQFF. The CDR3, as DNA: TGTGCCAGCAGCCAAGAACTAGCGGGGGTCTCTTACAATGAGCAGTTCTTC.

In this sample, this clonotype turned up many times. The chain joins TRBV11-2 to TRBJ1-2; 7 bases map to TRBD1. Trimming at V came to 2 bases and at J to 6 bases, leaving 6 bases not matched to a gene. In germline, CDR1 is SGHAT, CDR2 FQNNGV. The CDR3 has 14 amino acids. In DNA form, the CDR3 reads TGTGCCAGCAGCTTAATTACCACAGGGGATGGCTACACCTTC. Translation gives CASSLITTGDGYTF.

The genes are TRBV7-9 and TRBJ2-3, with 15 bases identical to TRBD2. Trimming took 3 bases from V and 4 from J; bases not matched to a gene: 2. Germline V lookup: CDR1 SEHNR, CDR2 FQNEAQ (reference sequence). The CDR3 totals 16 residues. The CDR3 protein is CASSFGTSGRSDTQYF. The CDR3, as DNA: TGTGCCAGCAGCTTCGGGACTAGCGGGAGGTCAGATACGCAGTATTTT.

The V gene is TRBV7-3, the J gene TRBJ2-2, with 10 bases matching TRBD2. This CDR3 is 16 amino acids long. In germline, CDR1 is SGHTA, CDR2 FQGTGA. Unmatched junction bases numbered 10, after V lost 8 bases and J lost 4 bases. CDR3 sequence reads: CASGHQREGATGELFF. The DNA for the CDR3 is TGTGCCAGCGGCCACCAGCGGGAGGGGGCCACCGGGGAGCTGTTTTTT. The full variable domain, completed using reference TRBV7-3 and TRBJ2-2, is GAGVSQTPSNKVTEKGKYVELRCDPISGHTALYWYRQSLGQGPEFLIYFQGTGAADDSGLPNDRFFAVRPEGSVSTLKIQRTERGDSAVYLCASGHQREGATGELFFGEGSRLTVL.

This clonotype appeared many times. The V call is TRBV7-8, the J call TRBJ2-3; D is perhaps TRBD1 or TRBD2 (5 bases each). The length of the CDR3 is 13 residues. Germline V CDR1 and CDR2: SGHVS, FQNEAQ. CDR3 in amino acids: CSSEAGPPDTQYF. The CDR3 nucleotides are TGTTCCTCGGAGGCAGGGCCCCCGGATACGCAGTATTTT.

The sample holds many counts of this clonotype. The rearrangement links TRBV9 to TRBJ2-1, with TRBD1 matching 9 bases. V shed 4 bases and J 7 bases; nucleotides not matched to a gene: 9. Germline V CDR1 and CDR2: SGDLS, YYNGEE. CDR3 length: 15 residues. CDR3 nucleotide sequence: TGTGCCAGCAGCTCCGGGACAGGGTTTTTAAATGAGCAGTTCTTC. It specifies CASSSGTGFLNEQFF.

This clonotype was picked up a small number of times. This sequence joins TRBV15 and TRBJ2-1; 8 bases align to TRBD2. The junction had 13 bases not matched to a gene; V was cut back by 8 bases and J by 4 bases. The CDR3 contains 16 residues. Germline lookup yields CDR1 LNHNV and CDR2 YYDKDF (reference sequence). This chain's CDR3 is CATSAGAGGKYNEQFF. The CDR3 bases are TGTGCCACCTCCGCCGGGGCGGGGGGAAAGTACAATGAGCAGTTCTTC.